This T cell receptor (beta chain) derives from a study of cytomegalovirus exposure and HLA in healthy donors. Points from the study as a whole: As a later analysis showed, several of the most significant clusters appeared to be linked to common viral pathogens. Reportedly, TCR beta sequences accurately predicted HLA-A and HLA-B alleles in most subjects. Immune exposure information available was restricted to CMV serostatus. TCR beta V- and J-gene trimming, according to a later analysis, was linked to a missense DCLRE1C variant.

Primers for the PCR totalled 60 Vbeta and 13 Jbeta. Generated by immunoSEQ multiplex PCR, the TCRdb table keeps only in-frame clones and is missing some. Across fewer than 85,000 clones, the top ten clones capture about an eighth of the sample. Concerning this clone: Its target is not known.

CDR1 and CDR2 from the germline V gene are SGHTA and FQGNSA. The CDR3 extends over 15 amino acids. With 6 bases clipped from V and 4 bases from J, the junction kept 10 bases outside the gene matches. The chain uses TRBV7-2 and TRBJ1-1; TRBD1 agrees at 8 bases. The clonotype comes from a man in his fifties or sixties in good health and CMV-seropositive. Sequenced input: PBMCs. The CDR3: CASRVTGEGGTEAFF. DNA of the CDR3: TGTGCCAGCAGGGTGACAGGGGAAGGGGGCACTGAAGCTTTCTTT. The full variable domain, completed using reference TRBV7-2 and TRBJ1-1, is GAGVSQSPSNKVTEKGKDVELRCDPISGHTALYWYRQSLGQGLEFLIYFQGNSAPDKSGLPSDRFSAERTGGSVSTLTIQRTQQEDSAVYLCASRVTGEGGTEAFFGQGTRLTVV.